This TCR beta chain stems from a study of OX40 agonist ivuxolimab in advanced cancers. Clones were read by immunoSEQ multiplex PCR, and TCRdb kept only the in-frame ones, dropping some. The data show approximately 74,000 clones, about 88% seen once. Trimming cost V 0 bases and J 1 base, with 17 bases left between them. The CDR3 is 18 amino acids. CDR1 SGHRS and CDR2 YFSETQ come from the germline V gene. The material sequenced was CD4+ or CD8+ T cells sorted from blood, taken in a trial of the OX40 agonist ivuxolimab. The sequence came from an adult with an advanced solid tumor such as melanoma, head and neck, liver or kidney cancer. The chain is built from TRBV5-1 and TRBJ1-3, with D unresolved. The CDR3 DNA sequence: TGCGCCAGCAGCTTGGCGGACGGCAGGCGGAAATCTGGAAACACCATATATTTT. This translates into CASSLADGRRKSGNTIYF.